This TCR beta chain was found in a study of T cell repertoires in cytomegalovirus infection. For the study at large: It was recently identified HLA-C-restricted and well-studied HLA-B-restricted CMV epitopes that the study used. Shared public TCR beta signatures pointed to both CMV infection and a matching HLA type. Study outcomes and limitations: Pooled public TCR beta family frequency picked out CMV carriers with the relevant HLA.

For this clonotype: Its antigen is not identified.

Germline lookup yields CDR1 MNHEY and CDR2 SVGEGT. V lost 6 bases and J lost 4; bases outside the gene matches: 6. The CDR3 runs to 15 residues. TCRdb re-derived calls from the reads in MiXCR, one entry per CDR3 protein. The repertoire consists of approximately 270,000 distinct CDR3 sequences, with around 20% occurring once and the leading ten covering approximately 19%. Sequenced here: cultured PBMCs, sampled from culture after CMV antigen stimulation. The chain combines TRBV6-2 or TRBV6-3 with TRBJ2-1; TRBD2 matches at 10 bases. This clonotype originated in a human donor in good health (CMV status not recorded). Some clones in this sample may be carry-over from other donors' samples. CDR3 sequence: CASRSTSGTYNEQFF. As DNA, the CDR3 is TGTGCCAGCAGATCTACTAGCGGGACTTACAATGAGCAGTTCTTC.